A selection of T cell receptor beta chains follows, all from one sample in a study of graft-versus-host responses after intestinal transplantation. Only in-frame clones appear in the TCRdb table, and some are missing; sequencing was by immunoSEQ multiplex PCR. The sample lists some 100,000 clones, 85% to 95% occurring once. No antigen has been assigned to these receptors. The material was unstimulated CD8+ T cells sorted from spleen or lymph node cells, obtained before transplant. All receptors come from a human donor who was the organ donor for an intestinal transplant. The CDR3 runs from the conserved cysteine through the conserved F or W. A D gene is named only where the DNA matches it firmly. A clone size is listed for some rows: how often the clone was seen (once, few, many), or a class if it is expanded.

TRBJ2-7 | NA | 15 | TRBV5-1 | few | TGCGCCAGCAGCTCCCCCGGAGGCTTGGTGGACGAGCAGTACTTC | CASSSPGGLVDEQYF
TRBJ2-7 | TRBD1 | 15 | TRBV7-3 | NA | TGTGCCAGCAGCTTGGCCGGGACAGGGGCCTACGAGCAGTACTTC | CASSLAGTGAYEQYF
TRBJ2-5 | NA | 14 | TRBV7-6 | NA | TGTGCCAGCAGCTTATTGGGGCAAACAGAGACCCAGTACTTC | CASSLLGQTETQYF
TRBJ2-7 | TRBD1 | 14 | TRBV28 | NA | TGTGCCAGCAGACCCCGGGACAGCCGCTACGAGCAGTACTTC | CASRPRDSRYEQYF
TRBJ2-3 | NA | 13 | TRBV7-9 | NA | TGTGCCAGCAGCTCCCCCGGCACAGATACGCAGTATTTT | CASSSPGTDTQYF
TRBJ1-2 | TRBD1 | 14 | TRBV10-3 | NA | TGTGCCATCAGGGGGACAGGGCTTCCCTATGGCTACACCTTC | CAIRGTGLPYGYTF
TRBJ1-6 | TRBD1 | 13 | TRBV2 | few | TGTGCCAGCAACCCGGGACAGAATTCACCCCTCCACTTT | CASNPGQNSPLHF
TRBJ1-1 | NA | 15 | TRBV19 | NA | TGTGCCAGTAGTATTTTAAGGGGAACGTCCCCTGAAGCTTTCTTT | CASSILRGTSPEAFF
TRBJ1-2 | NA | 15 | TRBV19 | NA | TGTGCCAGTAGTATCCTACCAACAGTGAGTTATGGCTACACCTTC | CASSILPTVSYGYTF
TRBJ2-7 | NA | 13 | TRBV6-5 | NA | TGTGCCAGCAGTTACTCGTTCCTCCACGAGCAGTACTTC | CASSYSFLHEQYF
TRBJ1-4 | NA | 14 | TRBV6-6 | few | TGTGCCAGCATTAGGGGCGGGGTTAATGAAAAACTGTTTTTT | CASIRGGVNEKLFF
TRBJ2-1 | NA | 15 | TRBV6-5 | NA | TGTGCCAGCAGCCAACTAGCAGGTCCCTACAATGAGCAGTTCTTC | CASSQLAGPYNEQFF
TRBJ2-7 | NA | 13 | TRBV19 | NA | TGTGCCAGTAGCCCTCAGGGTCCCCACGAGCAGTACTTC | CASSPQGPHEQYF
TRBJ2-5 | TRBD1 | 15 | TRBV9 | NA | TGTGCCAGCAGCGGGGGGACAGGGGGCTATGAGACCCAGTACTTC | CASSGGTGGYETQYF
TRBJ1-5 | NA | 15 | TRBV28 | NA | TGTGCCAGCAGTTTACCCGGGACACCTCACAGGCCCCAGCATTTT | CASSLPGTPHRPQHF
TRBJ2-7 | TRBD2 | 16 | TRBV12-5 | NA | TGTGCTAGTGGTTTTTACAGCGGGAACCTAGGCTACGAGCAGTACTTC | CASGFYSGNLGYEQYF
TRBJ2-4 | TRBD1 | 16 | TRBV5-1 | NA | TGCGCCAGCAGCTTGGGACAGGGGGTAGCCAAAAACATTCAGTACTTC | CASSLGQGVAKNIQYF
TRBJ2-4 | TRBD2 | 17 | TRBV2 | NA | TGTGCCAGCAGTGAATTCCCGGGAGGGTTGGGGACAAACATTCAGTACTTC | CASSEFPGGLGTNIQYF
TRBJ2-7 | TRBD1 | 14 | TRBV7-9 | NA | TGTGCCAGCAGCTTGTGGACAGGATCCTACGAGCAGTACTTC | CASSLWTGSYEQYF
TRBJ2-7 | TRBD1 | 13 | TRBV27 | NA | TGTGCCAGCAGTTTTCAGGGGGACTACGAGCAGTACTTC | CASSFQGDYEQYF
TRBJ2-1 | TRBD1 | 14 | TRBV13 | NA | TGTGCCAGCAGCTACTTATCTATCAGGGACAGGGAGTTCTTC | CASSYLSIRDREFF
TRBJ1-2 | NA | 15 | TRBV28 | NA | TGTGCCAGCAGTGGGACTCCGGGGGGTAACTATGGCTACACCTTC | CASSGTPGGNYGYTF
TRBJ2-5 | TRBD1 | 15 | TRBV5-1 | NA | TGCGCCAGCAGCAGCGGACAGGGCTTGATAGAGACCCAGTACTTC | CASSSGQGLIETQYF
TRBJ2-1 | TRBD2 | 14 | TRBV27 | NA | TGTGCCAGCGCCGCGGGAGGACTTTACAATGAGCAGTTCTTC | CASAAGGLYNEQFF
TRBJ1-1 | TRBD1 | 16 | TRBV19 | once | TGTGCCAGTAGTACCTGGACAGGGGGTTACTTTGCTGAAGCTTTCTTT | CASSTWTGGYFAEAFF
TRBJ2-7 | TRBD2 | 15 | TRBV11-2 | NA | TGTGCCAGCAGGCCCCTAGCGGGAGGGAGTTACGAGCAGTACTTC | CASRPLAGGSYEQYF
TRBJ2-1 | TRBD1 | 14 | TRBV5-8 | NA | TGTGCCAGCAGATCCGGGACAGGGGGCGATGAGCAGTTCTTC | CASRSGTGGDEQFF
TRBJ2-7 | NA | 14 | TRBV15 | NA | TGTGCCACCAGCAGAGAAGGTGGAGGGCAAGAGCAGTACTTC | CATSREGGGQEQYF
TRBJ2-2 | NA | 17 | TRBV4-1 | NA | TGCGCCAGCAGCCACGACAGGGGAGGTGGGGGGGCCGGGGAGCTGTTTTTT | CASSHDRGGGGAGELFF
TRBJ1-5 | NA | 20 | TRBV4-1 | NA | TGCGCCAGCAGCACCCTTCTTCCGGGACCCACGCCGGGGGGCAATCAGCCCCAGCATTTT | CASSTLLPGPTPGGNQPQHF
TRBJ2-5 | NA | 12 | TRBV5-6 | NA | TGTGCCAGCAGCATCACCGGCGGGACCCAGTACTTC | CASSITGGTQYF
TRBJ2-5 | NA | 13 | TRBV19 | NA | TGTGCCAGTAGTTTACAGGTACAAGAGACCCAGTACTTC | CASSLQVQETQYF
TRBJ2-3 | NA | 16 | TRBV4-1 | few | TGCGCCAGCAGCCATGCCACAGGGAGCGCTTGGGATACGCAGTATTTT | CASSHATGSAWDTQYF
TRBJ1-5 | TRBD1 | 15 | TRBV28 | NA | TGTGCCAGCAGGCGAAACAGGGGTAGCAATCAGCCCCAGCATTTT | CASRRNRGSNQPQHF
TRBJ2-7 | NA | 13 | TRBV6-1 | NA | TGTGCCAGCTGGGACTTGGCCTCCTACGAGCAGTACTTC | CASWDLASYEQYF
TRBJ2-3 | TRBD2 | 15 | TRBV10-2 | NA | TGCGCCAGCAGGGGGACTAGGGGAGGGACAGATACGCAGTATTTT | CASRGTRGGTDTQYF
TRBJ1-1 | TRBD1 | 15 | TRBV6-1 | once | TGTGCCAGCAGTGGGAGAGAGGGGGCGAACACTGAAGCTTTCTTT | CASSGREGANTEAFF
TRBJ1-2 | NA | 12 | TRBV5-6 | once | TGTGCCAGCAGCTTGGATCGGTATGGCTACACCTTC | CASSLDRYGYTF
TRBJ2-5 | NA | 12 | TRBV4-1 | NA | TGCGCCAGCAGCCAAGAAGGCGGTGCCCAGTACTTC | CASSQEGGAQYF
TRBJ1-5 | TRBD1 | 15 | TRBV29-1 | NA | TGCAGCCCCACTAAGACCGACAGGGGGCAACAGCCCCAGCATTTT | CSPTKTDRGQQPQHF
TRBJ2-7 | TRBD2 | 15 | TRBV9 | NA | TGTGCCAGCAGCGTAGAGTTAGCGGGGATCTACGAGCAGTACTTC | CASSVELAGIYEQYF
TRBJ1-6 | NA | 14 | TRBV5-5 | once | TGTGCCAGCAGCCCCGGGGGGGGAAATTCACCCCTCCACTTT | CASSPGGGNSPLHF
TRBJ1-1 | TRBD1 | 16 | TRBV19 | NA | TGTGCCAGTAGCTACGACCGGGACAGGGGGTCCTTTGAAGCTTTCTTT | CASSYDRDRGSFEAFF
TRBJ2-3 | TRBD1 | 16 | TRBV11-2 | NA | TGTGCCAGCAGCTCCCTGGGGACAGGGGCCACAGATACGCAGTATTTT | CASSSLGTGATDTQYF
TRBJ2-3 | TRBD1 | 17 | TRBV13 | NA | TGTGCCAGCAGCTCGAGCGCCCGGGACAGGAGGACAGATACGCAGTATTTT | CASSSSARDRRTDTQYF
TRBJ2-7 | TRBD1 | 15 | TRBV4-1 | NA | TGCGCCAGCAGCCCACAGGGGGCGAGGACCTACGAGCAGTACTTC | CASSPQGARTYEQYF
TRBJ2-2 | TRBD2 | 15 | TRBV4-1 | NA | TGCGCCAGCAGCTTAGCGGGGGAGTATACCGGGGAGCTGTTTTTT | CASSLAGEYTGELFF
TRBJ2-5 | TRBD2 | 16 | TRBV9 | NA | TGTGCCAGCAGCGTAGGACTAGCGGTAATTCAAGAGACCCAGTACTTC | CASSVGLAVIQETQYF
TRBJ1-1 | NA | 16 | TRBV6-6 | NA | TGTGCCAGCAGACCGATTTGGGGGGAAAAACACACTGAAGCTTTCTTT | CASRPIWGEKHTEAFF
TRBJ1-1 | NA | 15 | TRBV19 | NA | TGTGCCAGTAGTAACGCCCGGCAGGGGAACACTGAAGCTTTCTTT | CASSNARQGNTEAFF
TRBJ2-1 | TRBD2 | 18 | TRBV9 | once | TGTGCCAGCAGCCCAACAAGCCCGGTGGCTAGCGGGGACAATGAGCAGTTCTTC | CASSPTSPVASGDNEQFF